The present T cell receptor beta chain was sequenced within a study of type 1 and type 2 diabetes patients. Study details: Across the study, 15 million to 20 million paired-end reads were produced.

The PCR template was genomic DNA. A primer set of 30 forward and 13 reverse primers amplified the CDR3. TCRdb reprocessed the multiplex PCR reads via MiXCR and lists one record per CDR3 protein. The sample lists approximately 260,000 distinct CDR3 sequences; 45% to 60% were seen once. V lost 8 bases, J lost 3 bases, and 7 bases stayed unmatched. The CDR3 is 14 residues long. In germline, CDR1 is SGHTA, CDR2 FQGNSA. Sequenced: peripheral blood mononuclear cells (PBMCs). This chain joins TRBV7-2 and TRBJ2-3, with TRBD1 identical over 8 bases. The sequence came from a man aged 18 to 30 with type 2 diabetes. CDR3 protein: CASVGQVYTDTQYF. Here the CDR3 DNA reads TGTGCCAGCGTGGGACAGGTTTATACAGATACGCAGTATTTT.